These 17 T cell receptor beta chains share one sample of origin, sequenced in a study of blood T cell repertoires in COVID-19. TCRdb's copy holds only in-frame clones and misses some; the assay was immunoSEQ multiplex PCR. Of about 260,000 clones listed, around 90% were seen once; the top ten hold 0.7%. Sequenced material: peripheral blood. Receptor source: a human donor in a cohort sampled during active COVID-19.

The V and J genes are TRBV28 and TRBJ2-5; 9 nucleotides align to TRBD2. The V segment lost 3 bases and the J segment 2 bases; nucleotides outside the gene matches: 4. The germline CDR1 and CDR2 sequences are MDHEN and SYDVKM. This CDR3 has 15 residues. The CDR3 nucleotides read TGTGCCAGCAGTTTTCCAGCGGGAGGACAAGAGACCCAGTACTTC. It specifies CASSFPAGGQETQYF.

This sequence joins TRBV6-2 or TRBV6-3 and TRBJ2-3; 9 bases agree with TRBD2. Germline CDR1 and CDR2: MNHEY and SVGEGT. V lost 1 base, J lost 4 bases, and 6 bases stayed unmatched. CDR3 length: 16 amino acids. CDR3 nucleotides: TGTGCCAGCAGTTACTTAGCGGGAGATGGCGCAGATACGCAGTATTTT. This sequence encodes CASSYLAGDGADTQYF.

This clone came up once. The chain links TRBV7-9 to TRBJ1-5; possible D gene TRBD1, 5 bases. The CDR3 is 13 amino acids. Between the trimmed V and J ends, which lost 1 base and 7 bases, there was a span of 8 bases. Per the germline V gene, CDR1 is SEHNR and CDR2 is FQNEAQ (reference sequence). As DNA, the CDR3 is TGTGCCAGCAGCTTAGGAAGGGGACAGCCCCAGCATTTT. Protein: CASSLGRGQPQHF.

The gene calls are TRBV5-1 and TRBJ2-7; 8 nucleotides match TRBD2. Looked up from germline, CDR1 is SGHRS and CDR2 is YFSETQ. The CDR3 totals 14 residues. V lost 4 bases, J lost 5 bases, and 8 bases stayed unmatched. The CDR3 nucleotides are TGCGCCAGCAGCCCACCGGGACTAGTAGACGAGCAGTACTTC. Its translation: CASSPPGLVDEQYF.

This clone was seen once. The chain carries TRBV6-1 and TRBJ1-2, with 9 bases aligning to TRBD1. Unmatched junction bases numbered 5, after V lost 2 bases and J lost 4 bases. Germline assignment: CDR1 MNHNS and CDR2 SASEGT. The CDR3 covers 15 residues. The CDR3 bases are TGTGCCAGCAGTGAAAGTCTGGACAGGGGCTATGGCTACACCTTC. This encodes CASSESLDRGYGYTF.

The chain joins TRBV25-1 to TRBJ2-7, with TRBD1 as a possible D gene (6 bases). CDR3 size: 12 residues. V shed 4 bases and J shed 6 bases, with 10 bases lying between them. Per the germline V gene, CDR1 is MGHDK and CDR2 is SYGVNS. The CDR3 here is CASSVRTVEQYF. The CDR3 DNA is TGTGCCAGCAGTGTCCGGACAGTCGAGCAGTACTTC.

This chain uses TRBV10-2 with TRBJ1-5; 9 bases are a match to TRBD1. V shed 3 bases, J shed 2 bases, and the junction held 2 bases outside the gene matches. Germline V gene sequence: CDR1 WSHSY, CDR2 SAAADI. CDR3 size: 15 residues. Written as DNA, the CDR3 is TGCGCCAGCAGTGAAGGGACAGGGCGCAATCAGCCCCAGCATTTT. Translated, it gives CASSEGTGRNQPQHF.

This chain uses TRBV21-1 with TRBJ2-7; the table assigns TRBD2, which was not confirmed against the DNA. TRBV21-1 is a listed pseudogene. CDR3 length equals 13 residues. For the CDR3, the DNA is TGTGCCAGCAGCAAAGAGCGTCCCTACGAGCAGTACTTC. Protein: CASSKERPYEQYF.

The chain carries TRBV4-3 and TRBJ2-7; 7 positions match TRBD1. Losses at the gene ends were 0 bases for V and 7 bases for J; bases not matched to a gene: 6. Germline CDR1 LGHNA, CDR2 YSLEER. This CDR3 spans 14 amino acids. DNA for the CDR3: TGCGCCAGCAGCCAAGAAGGGGGCCTTGGGGAGCAGTACTTC. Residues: CASSQEGGLGEQYF.

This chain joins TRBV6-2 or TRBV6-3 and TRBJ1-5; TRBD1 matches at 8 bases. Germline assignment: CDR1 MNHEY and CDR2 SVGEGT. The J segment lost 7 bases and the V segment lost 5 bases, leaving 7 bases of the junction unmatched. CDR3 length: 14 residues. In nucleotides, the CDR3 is TGTGCCAGCAGTGTTGGGACAGGCCTACAGCCCCAGCATTTT. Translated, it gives CASSVGTGLQPQHF.

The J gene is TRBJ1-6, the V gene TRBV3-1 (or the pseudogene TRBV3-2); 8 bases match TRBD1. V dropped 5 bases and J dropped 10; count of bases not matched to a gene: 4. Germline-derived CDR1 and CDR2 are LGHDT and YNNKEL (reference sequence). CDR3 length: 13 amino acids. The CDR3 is CASSSTGDSPLHF. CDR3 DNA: TGTGCCAGCAGCTCGACAGGGGACTCACCCCTCCACTTT.

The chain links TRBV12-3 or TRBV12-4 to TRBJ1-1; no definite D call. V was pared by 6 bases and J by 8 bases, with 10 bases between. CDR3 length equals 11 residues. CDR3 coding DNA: TGTGCCAGCAGGAGAGGTCGCGAAGCTTTCTTT. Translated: CASRRGREAFF.

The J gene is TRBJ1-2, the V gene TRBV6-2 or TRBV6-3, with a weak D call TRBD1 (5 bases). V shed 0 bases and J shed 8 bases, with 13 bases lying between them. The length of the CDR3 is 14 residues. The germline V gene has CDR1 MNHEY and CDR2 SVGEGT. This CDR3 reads CASSYSSDRSGYTF. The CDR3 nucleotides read TGTGCCAGCAGTTACTCGAGTGACAGAAGCGGCTACACCTTC.

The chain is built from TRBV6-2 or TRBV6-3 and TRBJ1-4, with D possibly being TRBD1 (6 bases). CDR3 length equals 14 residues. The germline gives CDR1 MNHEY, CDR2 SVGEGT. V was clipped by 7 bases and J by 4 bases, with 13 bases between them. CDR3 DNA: TGTGCCAGCAACCCAGGGGTTCATAATGAAAAACTGTTTTTT. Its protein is CASNPGVHNEKLFF.

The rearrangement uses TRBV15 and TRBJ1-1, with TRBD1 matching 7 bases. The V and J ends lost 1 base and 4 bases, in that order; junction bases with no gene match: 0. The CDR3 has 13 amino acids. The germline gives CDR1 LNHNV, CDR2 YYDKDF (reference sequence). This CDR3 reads CATSRGQGTEAFF. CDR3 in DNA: TGTGCCACCAGCAGAGGACAGGGCACTGAAGCTTTCTTT.

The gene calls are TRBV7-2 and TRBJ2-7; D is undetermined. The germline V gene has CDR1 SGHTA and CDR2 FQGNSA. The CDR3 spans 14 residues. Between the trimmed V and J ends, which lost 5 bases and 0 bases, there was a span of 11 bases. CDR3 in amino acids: CASSPDLVSYEQYF. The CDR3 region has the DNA TGTGCCAGCAGCCCCGACTTGGTCTCCTACGAGCAGTACTTC.

The CDR3 nucleotides are TGTGCCAGCAGCCCTATGGGCCACCCCTTCAATGGCTACACCTTC. Translating it yields CASSPMGHPFNGYTF. The V and J genes are TRBV7-2 and TRBJ1-2; D gene unclear. This CDR3 has 15 residues. V shed 5 bases and J shed 6 bases, with 19 bases lying between them. From germline, CDR1 is SGHTA and CDR2 FQGNSA.